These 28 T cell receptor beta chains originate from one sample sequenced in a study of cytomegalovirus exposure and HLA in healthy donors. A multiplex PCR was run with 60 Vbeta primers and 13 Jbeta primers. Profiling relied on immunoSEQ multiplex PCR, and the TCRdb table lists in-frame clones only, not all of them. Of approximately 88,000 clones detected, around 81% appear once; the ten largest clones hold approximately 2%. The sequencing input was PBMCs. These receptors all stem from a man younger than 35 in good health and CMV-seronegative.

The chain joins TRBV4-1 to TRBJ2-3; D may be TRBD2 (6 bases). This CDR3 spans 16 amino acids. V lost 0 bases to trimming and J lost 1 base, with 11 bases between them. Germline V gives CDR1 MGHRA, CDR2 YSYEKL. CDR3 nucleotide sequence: TGCGCCAGCAGCCAAGAAGGGACTTCGCGCACAGATACGCAGTATTTT. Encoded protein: CASSQEGTSRTDTQYF.

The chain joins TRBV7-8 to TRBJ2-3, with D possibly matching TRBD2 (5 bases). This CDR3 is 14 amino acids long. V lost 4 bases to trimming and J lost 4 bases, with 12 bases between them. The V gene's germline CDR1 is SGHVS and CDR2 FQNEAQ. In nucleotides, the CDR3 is TGTGCCAGCAGCTCCTTATCTAGCCCAGATACGCAGTATTTT. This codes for CASSSLSSPDTQYF. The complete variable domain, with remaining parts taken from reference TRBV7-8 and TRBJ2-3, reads GAGVSQSPRYKVAKRGQDVALRCDPISGHVSLFWYQQALGQGPEFLTYFQNEAQLDKSGLPSDRFFAERPEGSVSTLKIQRTQQEDSAVYLCASSSLSSPDTQYFGPGTRLTVL.

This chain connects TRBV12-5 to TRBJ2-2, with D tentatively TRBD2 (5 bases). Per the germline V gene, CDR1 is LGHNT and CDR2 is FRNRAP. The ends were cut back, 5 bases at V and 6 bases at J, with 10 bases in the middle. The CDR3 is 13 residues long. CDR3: CASGLPGSGELFF. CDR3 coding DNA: TGTGCTAGTGGTCTCCCGGGGTCCGGGGAGCTGTTTTTT.

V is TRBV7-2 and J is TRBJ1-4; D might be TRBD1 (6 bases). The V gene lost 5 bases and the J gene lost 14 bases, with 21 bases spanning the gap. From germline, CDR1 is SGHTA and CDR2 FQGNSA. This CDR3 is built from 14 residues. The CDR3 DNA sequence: TGTGCCAGCAGCCAACAGGGCTCGAGTTTAAGGCTGTTTTTT. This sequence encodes CASSQQGSSLRLFF.

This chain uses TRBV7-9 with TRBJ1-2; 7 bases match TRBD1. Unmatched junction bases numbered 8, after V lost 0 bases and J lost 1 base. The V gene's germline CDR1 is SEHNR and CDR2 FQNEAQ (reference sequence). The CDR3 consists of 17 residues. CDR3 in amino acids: CASSLAGTGAGNYGYTF. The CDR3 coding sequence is TGTGCCAGCAGCTTAGCGGGTACAGGGGCGGGTAACTATGGCTACACCTTC.

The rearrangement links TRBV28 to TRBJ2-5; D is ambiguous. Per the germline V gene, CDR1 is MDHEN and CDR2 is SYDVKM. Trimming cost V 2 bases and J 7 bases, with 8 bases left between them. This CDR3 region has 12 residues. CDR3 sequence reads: CASSLSPRTQYF. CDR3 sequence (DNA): TGTGCCAGCAGTTTAAGCCCGCGGACCCAGTACTTC.

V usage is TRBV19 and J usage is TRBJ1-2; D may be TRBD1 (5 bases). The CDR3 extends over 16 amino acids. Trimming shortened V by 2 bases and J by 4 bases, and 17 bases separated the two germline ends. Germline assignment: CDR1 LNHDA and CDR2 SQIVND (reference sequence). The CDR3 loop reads CASSIQGSVRIYGYTF. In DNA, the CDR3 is TGTGCCAGTAGTATACAGGGAAGCGTGCGGATCTATGGCTACACCTTC.

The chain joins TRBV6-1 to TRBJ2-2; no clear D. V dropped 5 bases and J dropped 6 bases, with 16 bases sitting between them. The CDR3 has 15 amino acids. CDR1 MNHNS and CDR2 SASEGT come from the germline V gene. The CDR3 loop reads CASSKRERTPGELFF. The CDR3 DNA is TGTGCCAGCAGTAAGCGAGAACGAACACCCGGGGAGCTGTTTTTT.

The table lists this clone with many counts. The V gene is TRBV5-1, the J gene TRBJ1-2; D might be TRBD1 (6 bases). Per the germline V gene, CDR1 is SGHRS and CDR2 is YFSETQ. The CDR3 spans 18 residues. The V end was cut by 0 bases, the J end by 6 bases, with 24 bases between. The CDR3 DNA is TGCGCCAGCAGCTTGGGGCAGGGGATCAGGACGCACAGCGATGGCTACACCTTC. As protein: CASSLGQGIRTHSDGYTF.

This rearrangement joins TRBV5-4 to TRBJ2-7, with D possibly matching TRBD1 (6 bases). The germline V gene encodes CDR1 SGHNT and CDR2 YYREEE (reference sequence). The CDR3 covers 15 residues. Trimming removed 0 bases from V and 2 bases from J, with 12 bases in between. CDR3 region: CASSLAGQGTYEQYF. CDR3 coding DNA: TGTGCCAGCAGCTTGGCCGGGCAGGGGACCTACGAGCAGTACTTC.

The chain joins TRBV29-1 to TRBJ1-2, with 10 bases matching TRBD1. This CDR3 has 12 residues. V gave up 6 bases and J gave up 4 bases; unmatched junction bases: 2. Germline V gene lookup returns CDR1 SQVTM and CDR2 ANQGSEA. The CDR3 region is CSVTGGPYGYTF. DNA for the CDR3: TGCAGCGTGACAGGGGGCCCCTATGGCTACACCTTC. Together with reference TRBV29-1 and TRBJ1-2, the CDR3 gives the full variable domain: SAVISQKPSRDICQRGTSLTIQCQVDSQVTMMFWYRQQPGQSLTLIATANQGSEATYESGFVIDKFPISRPNLTFSTLTVSNMSPEDSSIYLCSVTGGPYGYTFGSGTRLTVV.

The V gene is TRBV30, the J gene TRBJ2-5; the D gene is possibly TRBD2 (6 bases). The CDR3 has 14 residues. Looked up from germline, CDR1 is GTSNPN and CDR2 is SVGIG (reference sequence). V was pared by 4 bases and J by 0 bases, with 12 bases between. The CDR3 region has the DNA TGTGCCTGGACACTAGCTCTTAACCAAGAGACCCAGTACTTC. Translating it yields CAWTLALNQETQYF.

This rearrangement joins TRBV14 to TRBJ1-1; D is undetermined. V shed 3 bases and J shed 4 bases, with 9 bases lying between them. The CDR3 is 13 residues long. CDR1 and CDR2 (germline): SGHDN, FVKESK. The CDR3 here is CASSHSGGTEAFF. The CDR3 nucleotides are TGTGCCAGCAGCCATTCGGGTGGCACTGAAGCTTTCTTT.

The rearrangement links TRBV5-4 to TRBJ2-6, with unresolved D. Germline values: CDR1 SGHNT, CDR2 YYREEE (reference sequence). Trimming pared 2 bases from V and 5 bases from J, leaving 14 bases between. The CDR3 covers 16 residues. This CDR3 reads CASSLLTSLWANVLTF. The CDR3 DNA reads TGTGCCAGCAGCTTATTGACATCACTCTGGGCCAACGTCCTGACTTTC.

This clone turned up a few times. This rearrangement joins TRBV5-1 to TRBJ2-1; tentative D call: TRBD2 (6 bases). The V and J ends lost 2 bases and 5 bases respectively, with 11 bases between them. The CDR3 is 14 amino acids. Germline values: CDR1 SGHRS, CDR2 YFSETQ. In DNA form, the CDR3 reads TGCGCCAGCAGCTTCCGGGACTTGGACAATGAGCAGTTCTTC. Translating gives CASSFRDLDNEQFF.

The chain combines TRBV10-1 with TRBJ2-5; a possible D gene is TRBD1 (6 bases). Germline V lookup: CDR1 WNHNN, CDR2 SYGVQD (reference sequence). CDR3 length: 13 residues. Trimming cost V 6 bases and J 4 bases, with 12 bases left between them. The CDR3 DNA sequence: TGCGCCAGCAGCGCGACAGGACTAGAGACCCAGTACTTC. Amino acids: CASSATGLETQYF.

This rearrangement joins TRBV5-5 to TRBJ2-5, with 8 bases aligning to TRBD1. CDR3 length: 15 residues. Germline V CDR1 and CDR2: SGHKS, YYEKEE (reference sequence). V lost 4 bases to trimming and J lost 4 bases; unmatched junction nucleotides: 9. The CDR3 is CASSQVTGGVETQYF. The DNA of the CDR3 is TGTGCCAGCAGCCAAGTTACAGGGGGTGTAGAGACCCAGTACTTC.

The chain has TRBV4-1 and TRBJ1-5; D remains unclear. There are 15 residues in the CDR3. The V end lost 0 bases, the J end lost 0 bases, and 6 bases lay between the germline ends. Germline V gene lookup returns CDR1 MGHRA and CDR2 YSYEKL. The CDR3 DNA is TGCGCCAGCAGCCAAGACAGTTATAGCAATCAGCCCCAGCATTTT. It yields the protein CASSQDSYSNQPQHF.

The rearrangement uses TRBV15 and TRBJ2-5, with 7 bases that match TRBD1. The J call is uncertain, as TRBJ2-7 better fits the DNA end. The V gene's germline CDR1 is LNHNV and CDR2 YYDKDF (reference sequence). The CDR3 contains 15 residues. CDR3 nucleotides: TGTGCCACCAGCTTGGGGACAGTGAGCTCCTACGAGCAGTACTTC. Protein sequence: CATSLGTVSSYEQYF.

The CDR3, as DNA: TGCGCCAGCAGCCAAGCTCTAGCGGGCACCGGGGAGCTGTTTTTT. It encodes CASSQALAGTGELFF. This chain uses TRBV4-1 with TRBJ2-2; TRBD2 matches 8 bases. The germline gives CDR1 MGHRA, CDR2 YSYEKL. The CDR3 length is 15 residues. Trimming cost V 1 base and J 4 bases; bases outside gene matches: 2.

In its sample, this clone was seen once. The CDR3: CASRTGVPYEQYF. The CDR3 bases are TGTGCCAGCAGGACAGGGGTCCCCTACGAGCAGTACTTC. The chain is built from TRBV2 and TRBJ2-7; 8 bases map to TRBD1. The V segment lost 6 bases and the J segment 2 bases; nucleotides outside the gene matches: 3. This CDR3 comprises 13 residues. Germline V lookup: CDR1 SNHLY, CDR2 FYNNEI.

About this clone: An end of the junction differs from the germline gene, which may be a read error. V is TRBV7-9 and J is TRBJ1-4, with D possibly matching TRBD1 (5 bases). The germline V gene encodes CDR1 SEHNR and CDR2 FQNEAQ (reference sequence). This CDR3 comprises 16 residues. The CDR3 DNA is TGTTCCAGCAGCCCGGGGCGGGGCGTTACTAATGAAAAACTGTTTTTT. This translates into CSSSPGRGVTNEKLFF.

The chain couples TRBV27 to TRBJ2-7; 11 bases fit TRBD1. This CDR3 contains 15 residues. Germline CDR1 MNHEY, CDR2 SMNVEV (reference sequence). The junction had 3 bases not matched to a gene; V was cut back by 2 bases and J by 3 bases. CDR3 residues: CASSLGTGGIYEQYF. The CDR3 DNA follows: TGTGCCAGCAGTTTAGGGACAGGGGGTATCTACGAGCAGTACTTC.

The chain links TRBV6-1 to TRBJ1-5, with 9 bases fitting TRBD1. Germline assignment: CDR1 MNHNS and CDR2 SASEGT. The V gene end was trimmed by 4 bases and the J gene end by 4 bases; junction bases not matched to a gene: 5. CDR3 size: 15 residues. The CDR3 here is CASSVQGALNQPQHF. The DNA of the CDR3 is TGTGCCAGCAGTGTACAGGGGGCGCTGAATCAGCCCCAGCATTTT.

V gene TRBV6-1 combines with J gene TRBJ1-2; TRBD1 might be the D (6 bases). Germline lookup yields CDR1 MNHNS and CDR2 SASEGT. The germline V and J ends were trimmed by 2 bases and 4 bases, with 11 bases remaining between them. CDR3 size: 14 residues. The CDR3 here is CASSERGLSYGYTF. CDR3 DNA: TGTGCCAGCAGTGAAAGGGGGTTGAGCTATGGCTACACCTTC.

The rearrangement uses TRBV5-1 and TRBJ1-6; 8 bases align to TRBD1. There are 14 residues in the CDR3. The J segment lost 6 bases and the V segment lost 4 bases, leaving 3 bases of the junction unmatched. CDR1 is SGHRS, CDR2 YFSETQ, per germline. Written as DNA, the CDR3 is TGCGCCAGCAGCCCAGGGACAGGTAATTCACCCCTCCACTTT. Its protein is CASSPGTGNSPLHF.

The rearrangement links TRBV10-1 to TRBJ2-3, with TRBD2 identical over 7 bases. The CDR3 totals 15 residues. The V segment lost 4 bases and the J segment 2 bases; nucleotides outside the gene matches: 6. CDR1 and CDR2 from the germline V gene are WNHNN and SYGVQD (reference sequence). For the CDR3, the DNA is TGCGCCAGCAGTGGGGGGGGTATTTACACAGATACGCAGTATTTT. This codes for CASSGGGIYTDTQYF.

This CDR3 reads CASSSKQGTNYGYTF. As DNA, the CDR3 is TGTGCCAGCAGCTCCAAGCAGGGAACTAACTATGGCTACACCTTC. This chain links TRBV7-9 with TRBJ1-2; possibly TRBD1 for D (5 bases). Germline-derived CDR1 and CDR2 are SEHNR and FQNEAQ (reference sequence). The CDR3 sequence is 15 residues long. V was clipped by 4 bases and J by 0 bases, with 12 bases between them.